These T cell receptor beta chains were read from a single sample in a study of beta chain features in type 1 diabetes. Sequencing used immunoSEQ multiplex PCR; TCRdb keeps in-frame clones, though not all of them. The repertoire includes roughly 40,000 clones, 49% of them detected once, and more than 0.65% sits in the top ten. Sequencing was carried out using central memory CD4+ T cells from blood. These receptors were taken from a young woman in good health. CDR3s include the opening cysteine and the closing phenylalanine or tryptophan. D genes are given only for firm matches. Clone size, where shown, is once, few, many, or a class for clones that have expanded.

V gene,clone size,D gene,J gene,CDR3 protein,CDR3 DNA
TRBV7-9,.,TRBD2,TRBJ2-3,CASSLATSATDTQYF,TGTGCCAGCAGCTTAGCGACTAGCGCCACAGATACGCAGTATTTT
TRBV7-9,.,TRBD2,TRBJ2-7,CASSPNSGGGSSYEQYF,TGTGCCAGCAGCCCTAATTCGGGGGGAGGCAGCTCCTACGAGCAGTACTTC
TRBV18,once,.,TRBJ2-5,CASSPRGGSEETQYF,TGTGCCAGCTCCCCAAGGGGGGGCAGTGAAGAGACCCAGTACTTC
TRBV6-5,.,.,TRBJ1-2,CASSYRQSYGYTF,TGTGCCAGCAGTTACAGACAGAGCTATGGCTACACCTTC
TRBV11-2,.,.,TRBJ1-1,CASSFDSRREGTEAFF,TGTGCCAGCAGCTTTGATTCGAGGAGGGAGGGCACTGAAGCTTTCTTT
TRBV5-1,.,.,TRBJ2-5,CASSSGQGGETQYF,TGCGCCAGCAGCAGCGGGCAGGGCGGAGAGACCCAGTACTTC
TRBV5-1,.,TRBD2,TRBJ2-1,CASSLTGGSLEQFF,TGCGCCAGCAGCTTGACGGGAGGTTCTCTTGAGCAGTTCTTC
TRBV5-1,.,TRBD1,TRBJ1-2,CASSLDMGQGYINYGYTF,TGCGCCAGCAGCTTGGATATGGGACAGGGCTACATTAACTATGGCTACACCTTC
TRBV29-1,few,.,TRBJ1-2,CSVGLAGYGYTF,TGCAGCGTCGGGCTAGCTGGCTATGGCTACACCTTC
TRBV7-9,.,TRBD1,TRBJ1-1,CASSLVTGGRLNTEAFF,TGTGCCAGCAGCTTAGTGACAGGGGGCCGGTTGAACACTGAAGCTTTCTTT
TRBV30,.,TRBD1,TRBJ2-3,CAWSEGRTGVPDTQYF,TGTGCCTGGAGTGAGGGGAGGACAGGGGTCCCAGATACGCAGTATTTT
TRBV10-3,.,.,TRBJ1-2,CAISERDNHLYGYTF,TGTGCCATCAGTGAACGGGACAACCATTTATATGGCTACACCTTC
TRBV5-1,.,.,TRBJ2-3,CASRPREGGTQYF,TGCGCCAGCCGCCCGAGGGAGGGGGGTACGCAGTATTTT
TRBV19,.,.,TRBJ1-1,CASSLAENTEAFF,TGTGCCAGTAGTCTCGCAGAGAACACTGAAGCTTTCTTT
TRBV4-2,.,.,TRBJ1-1,CASSQDARAEGAFF,TGTGCCAGCAGCCAAGATGCCCGGGCTGAGGGAGCTTTCTTT
TRBV5-1,.,.,TRBJ1-3,CASSLGVLSGNTIYF,TGCGCCAGCAGCTTGGGCGTCCTCTCTGGAAACACCATATATTTT
TRBV9,.,.,TRBJ2-5,CASSAGGGPQETQYF,TGTGCCAGCAGTGCTGGCGGTGGCCCCCAAGAGACCCAGTACTTC